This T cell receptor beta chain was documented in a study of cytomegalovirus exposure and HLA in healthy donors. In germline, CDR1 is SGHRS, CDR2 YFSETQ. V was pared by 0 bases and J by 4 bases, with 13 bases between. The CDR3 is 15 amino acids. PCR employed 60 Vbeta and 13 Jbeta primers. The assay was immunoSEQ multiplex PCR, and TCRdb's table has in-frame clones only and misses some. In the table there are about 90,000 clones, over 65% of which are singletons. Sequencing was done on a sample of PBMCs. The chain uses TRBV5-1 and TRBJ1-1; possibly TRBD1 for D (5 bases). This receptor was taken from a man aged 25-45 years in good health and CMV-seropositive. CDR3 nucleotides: TGCGCCAGCAGCTTGGGGCGGGGGTCTAGCACTGAAGCTTTCTTT. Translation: CASSLGRGSSTEAFF.